Listed here are 24 T cell receptor beta chains from one sample, sequenced in a study of cytomegalovirus exposure and HLA in healthy donors. Primers included in the PCR were 60 Vbeta and 13 Jbeta primers. This table comes from immunoSEQ multiplex PCR, and its TCRdb copy is limited to in-frame clones, with some not included. Of roughly 130,000 clones listed, 75% to 90% were seen once; the top ten hold 2.1%. The sequenced material came from PBMCs. Source of these receptors: a man between 25 and 39 years old in good health and CMV-seronegative.

This chain connects TRBV28 to TRBJ2-1; D perhaps matches TRBD2 (5 bases). Germline CDR1 MDHEN, CDR2 SYDVKM. Trimming took off 7 bases at V and 2 bases at J, with 18 bases between the two ends. The CDR3 has 16 residues. CDR3 DNA sequence: TGTGCCAGCAAGGACTTAGACATATTAACCTACAATGAGCAGTTCTTC. It yields the protein CASKDLDILTYNEQFF.

V is TRBV28 and J is TRBJ2-2; D perhaps matches TRBD1 (5 bases). With 7 bases removed from V and 1 base from J, the gap between germline ends came to 13 bases. This CDR3 has 15 amino acids. The germline CDR1 and CDR2 sequences are MDHEN and SYDVKM. The CDR3 DNA sequence: TGTGCCAGCAACACGGCAGGGCGGAACACCGGGGAGCTGTTTTTT. Translating gives CASNTAGRNTGELFF. Filled out from reference TRBV28 and TRBJ2-2, the complete variable domain reads DVKVTQSSRYLVKRTGEKVFLECVQDMDHENMFWYRQDPGLGLRLIYFSYDVKMKEKGDIPEGYSVSREKKERFSLILESASTNQTSMYLCASNTAGRNTGELFFGEGSRLTVL.

The chain is built from TRBV5-1 and TRBJ2-7, with D possibly matching TRBD2 (6 bases). Germline assignment: CDR1 SGHRS and CDR2 YFSETQ. V was pared by 9 bases and J by 3 bases, with 22 bases between. This CDR3 region has 15 residues. CDR3 amino acids: CATSEGRPGSYEQYF. DNA of the CDR3: TGCGCCACCTCGGAGGGACGCCCGGGAAGCTACGAGCAGTACTTC.

The V call is TRBV10-3, the J call TRBJ1-2; 9 bases are shared with TRBD1. The CDR3 totals 14 residues. Germline loops: CDR1 ENHRY, CDR2 SYGVKD. After removal of 6 bases from V and 2 bases from J, the junction contained 4 bases not matched to a gene. The CDR3: CAISAGQGNYGYTF. The CDR3 nucleotides are TGTGCCATCAGCGCCGGACAGGGGAACTATGGCTACACCTTC.

A few counts support this clone. This chain uses TRBV6-1 with TRBJ2-1, with 8 bases fitting TRBD1. V dropped 7 bases and J dropped 6; count of bases not matched to a gene: 8. This CDR3 spans 14 amino acids. Germline V lookup: CDR1 MNHNS, CDR2 SASEGT. CDR3 region: CASITQGVRNEQFF. The CDR3 DNA is TGTGCCAGCATTACACAGGGGGTCCGCAATGAGCAGTTCTTC.

V usage is TRBV11-3 and J usage is TRBJ2-3; D possibly corresponds to TRBD1 (5 bases). The length of the CDR3 is 13 residues. Germline assignment: CDR1 SGHNT and CDR2 YENEEA. The V end was cut by 1 base, the J end by 8 bases, with 10 bases between. CDR3 protein: CASSLAGRGTQYF. The CDR3 region has the DNA TGTGCCAGCAGCTTAGCTGGAAGGGGTACGCAGTATTTT.

V and J are TRBV11-3 and TRBJ2-2, with a tentative D call TRBD2 (7 bases). The germline gives CDR1 SGHNT, CDR2 YENEEA. Between the trimmed V and J ends, which lost 5 bases and 2 bases, there was a span of 12 bases. This CDR3 spans 15 amino acids. CDR3 DNA sequence: TGTGCCAGCAGCCCCGGGGGGCTAAACACCGGGGAGCTGTTTTTT. The encoded protein is CASSPGGLNTGELFF. The full variable domain, with the rest looked up from reference TRBV11-3 and TRBJ2-2, is EAGVVQSPRYKIIEKKQPVAFWCNPISGHNTLYWYLQNLGQGPELLIRYENEEAVDDSQLPKDRFSAERLKGVDSTLKIQPAELGDSAVYLCASSPGGLNTGELFFGEGSRLTVL.

The chain links TRBV2 to TRBJ1-1, with TRBD1 identical over 7 bases. The CDR3 sequence is 15 residues long. V lost 6 bases and J lost 1; bases outside the gene matches: 8. Germline CDR1 is SNHLY and CDR2 is FYNNEI. CDR3 in DNA: TGTGCCAGCAGCCTAGGGGGCCCTTGGAACACTGAAGCTTTCTTT. It yields the protein CASSLGGPWNTEAFF.

CDR3 DNA sequence: TGCGCCAGCAGCTTGGGACACCGCTACACCTTC. As protein: CASSLGHRYTF. The chain is built from TRBV5-1 and TRBJ1-2; unclear D gene. The CDR3 totals 11 residues. Germline-derived CDR1 and CDR2 are SGHRS and YFSETQ. Trimming cost V 0 bases and J 9 bases, with 6 bases left between them.

The chain recombines TRBV5-6 with TRBJ2-7; unclear D gene. The germline V gene has CDR1 SGHDT and CDR2 YYEEEE. The CDR3 loop spans 13 amino acids. The V end was cut by 0 bases, the J end by 6 bases, with 10 bases between. The CDR3 region is CASSLAQESEQYF. The CDR3 DNA sequence: TGTGCCAGCAGCTTGGCCCAGGAAAGCGAGCAGTACTTC. The full variable domain, completed using reference TRBV5-6 and TRBJ2-7, is DAGVTQSPTHLIKTRGQQVTLRCSPKSGHDTVSWYQQALGQGPQFIFQYYEEEERQRGNFPDRFSGHQFPNYSSELNVNALLLGDSALYLCASSLAQESEQYFGPGTRLTVT.

The count of this clone is one. The gene calls are TRBV6-1 and TRBJ1-1, with unresolved D. Trimming cost V 8 bases and J 7 bases, with 20 bases left between them. Germline V gene sequence: CDR1 MNHNS, CDR2 SASEGT. CDR3 length: 14 residues. The CDR3 DNA is TGTGCCAGCCCAACCGGGAGGCCAACCCTTGAAGCTTTCTTT. Protein sequence: CASPTGRPTLEAFF.

V and J are TRBV7-2 and TRBJ2-3; TRBD1 matches 7 bases. Germline V gene data show CDR1 as SGHTA and CDR2 as FQGNSA. V was clipped by 5 bases and J by 0 bases; unmatched bases: 11. This CDR3 is 17 amino acids long. This chain's CDR3 is CASSHLGQLRSTDTQYF. CDR3 sequence (DNA): TGTGCCAGCAGCCACTTGGGACAGTTGAGAAGCACAGATACGCAGTATTTT. Using reference TRBV7-2 and TRBJ2-3 for the parts outside the CDR3, the full variable domain is GAGVSQSPSNKVTEKGKDVELRCDPISGHTALYWYRQSLGQGLEFLIYFQGNSAPDKSGLPSDRFSAERTGGSVSTLTIQRTQQEDSAVYLCASSHLGQLRSTDTQYFGPGTRLTVL.

The chain recombines TRBV12-2 with TRBJ1-4. TRBV12-2 is shown as a pseudogene. The CDR3 loop spans 16 amino acids. As DNA, the CDR3 is TGTGCAAGTCGCTTAGCGCGGGGCTACTCAAATGAAAAACTGTTTTTT. Translating gives CASRLARGYSNEKLFF.

The rearrangement uses TRBV10-3 and TRBJ2-2; D might be TRBD1 (5 bases). CDR1 ENHRY and CDR2 SYGVKD come from the germline V gene. The CDR3 loop spans 15 amino acids. Trimming shortened V by 7 bases and J by 5 bases, and 17 bases separated the two germline ends. The CDR3 sequence: CAINHGRAETGELFF. The CDR3, as DNA: TGTGCCATCAATCACGGCAGGGCGGAAACCGGGGAGCTGTTTTTT.

This clone showed up just a few times. The chain links TRBV9 to TRBJ2-7; D perhaps matches TRBD1 (5 bases). From germline, CDR1 is SGDLS and CDR2 YYNGEE. This CDR3 region has 14 residues. Trimming took off 4 bases at V and 6 bases at J, with 17 bases between the two ends. CDR3 nucleotides: TGTGCCAGCAGCCCTACAGGAAAACAGCTCGAGCAGTACTTC. Amino acid sequence: CASSPTGKQLEQYF.

The V call is TRBV10-3, the J call TRBJ2-3; 11 bases align to TRBD2. The V gene's germline CDR1 is ENHRY and CDR2 SYGVKD. The length of the CDR3 is 17 residues. The V and J ends lost 5 bases and 2 bases, in that order; junction bases with no gene match: 9. The CDR3 DNA reads TGTGCCATCAGTAAGGGCCTAGCGGGGGGCTTCACAGATACGCAGTATTTT. Translating it yields CAISKGLAGGFTDTQYF.

V usage is TRBV15 and J usage is TRBJ1-2; 10 bases match TRBD1. This CDR3 contains 16 residues. Germline loops: CDR1 LNHNV, CDR2 YYDKDF (reference sequence). V was clipped by 0 bases and J by 7 bases; unmatched bases: 8. For the CDR3, the DNA is TGTGCCACCAGCAGAGATCCCGACAGGGGGCATAGTGGCTACACCTTC. This codes for CATSRDPDRGHSGYTF.

CDR3 sequence: CSVAGNNNEQFF. CDR3 nucleotide sequence: TGCAGCGTTGCCGGGAATAACAATGAGCAGTTCTTC. The V call is TRBV29-1, the J call TRBJ2-1, with D possibly TRBD2 on 5 matching bases. Trimming removed 4 bases at V and 5 bases at J, with 9 bases between. From germline, CDR1 is SQVTM and CDR2 ANQGSEA. This CDR3 has 12 residues.

This clone was counted only a few times. The chain uses TRBV19 and TRBJ1-6; no definite D call. The CDR3 loop spans 12 amino acids. V was cut by 5 bases and J by 15 bases, with 14 bases left in between. Germline V CDR1 and CDR2: LNHDA, SQIVND (reference sequence). The CDR3 DNA reads TGTGCCAGTAGTCCCCAGATCGGGGACCTCCACTTT. Translated: CASSPQIGDLHF.

This clone was picked up a small number of times. CDR3 bases: TGTGCCAGCAGCTCCCGACAGGGAATCACAGATACGCAGTATTTT. Translating gives CASSSRQGITDTQYF. J is TRBJ2-3 and V is TRBV7-6; TRBD1 matches at 7 bases. After removal of 4 bases from V and 2 bases from J, the junction contained 6 bases not matched to a gene. This CDR3 is 15 amino acids long. Germline-derived CDR1 and CDR2 are SGHVS and FNYEAQ.

The chain recombines TRBV2 with TRBJ1-6, with D tentatively TRBD1 (6 bases). Germline loops: CDR1 SNHLY, CDR2 FYNNEI. The CDR3 is made up of 13 amino acids. Trimming cost V 7 bases and J 7 bases, with 11 bases left between them. This CDR3 reads CASMRTENSPLHF. CDR3 nucleotide sequence: TGTGCCAGCATGAGGACAGAAAATTCACCCCTCCACTTT.

A word on this clone: The junction departs from the called germline gene at one end, perhaps through a read error. The chain couples TRBV28 to TRBJ2-4, with D possibly TRBD2 on 6 matching bases. The CDR3 runs 13 residues. CDR1 is MDHEN and CDR2 is SYDVKM in the germline V gene. This CDR3 reads CASWGVAKNSQYF. The CDR3 coding sequence is TGTGCCAGCTGGGGGGTAGCCAAAAACAGTCAGTACTTC.

The chain has TRBV14 and TRBJ2-1; 8 nucleotides line up with TRBD1. CDR3 length: 15 residues. The germline gives CDR1 SGHDN, CDR2 FVKESK. Trimming at V came to 8 bases and at J to 3 bases, leaving 9 bases not matched to a gene. CDR3 in DNA: TGTGCCAGCTCCCCATGGGACAGGATCTACAATGAGCAGTTCTTC. It codes for CASSPWDRIYNEQFF.

CDR3 protein: CASSDQGSASTGELFF. The CDR3 nucleotides read TGTGCCAGCAGCGACCAGGGAAGTGCGAGCACCGGGGAGCTGTTTTTT. The rearrangement uses TRBV7-6 and TRBJ2-2, with D tentatively TRBD1 (5 bases). CDR3 size: 16 residues. Germline CDR1 and CDR2: SGHVS and FNYEAQ. Deletions cut 5 bases from V and 4 bases from J, with 17 bases between.